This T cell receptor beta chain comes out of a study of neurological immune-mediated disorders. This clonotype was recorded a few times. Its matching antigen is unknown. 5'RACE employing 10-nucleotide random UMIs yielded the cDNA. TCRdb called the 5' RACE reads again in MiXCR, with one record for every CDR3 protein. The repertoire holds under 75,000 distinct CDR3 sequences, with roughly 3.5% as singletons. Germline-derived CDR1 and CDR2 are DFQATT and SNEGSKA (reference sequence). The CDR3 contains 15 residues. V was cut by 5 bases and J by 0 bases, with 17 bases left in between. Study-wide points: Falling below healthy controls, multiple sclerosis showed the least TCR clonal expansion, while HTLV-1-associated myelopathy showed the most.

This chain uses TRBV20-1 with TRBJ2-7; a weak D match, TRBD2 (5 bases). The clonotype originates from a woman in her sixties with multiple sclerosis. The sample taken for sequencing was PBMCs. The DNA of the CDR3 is TGCAGTGCTCCTACTATAGCGTCAAGCTCCTACGAGCAGTACTTC. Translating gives CSAPTIASSSYEQYF.